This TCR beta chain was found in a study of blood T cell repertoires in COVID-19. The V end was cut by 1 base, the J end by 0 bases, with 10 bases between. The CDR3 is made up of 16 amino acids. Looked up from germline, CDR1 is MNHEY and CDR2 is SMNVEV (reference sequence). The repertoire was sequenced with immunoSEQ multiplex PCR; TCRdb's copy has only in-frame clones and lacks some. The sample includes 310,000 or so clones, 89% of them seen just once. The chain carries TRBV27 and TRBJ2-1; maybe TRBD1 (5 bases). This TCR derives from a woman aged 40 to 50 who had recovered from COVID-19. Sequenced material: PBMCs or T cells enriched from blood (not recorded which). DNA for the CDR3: TGTGCCAGCAGTTTATGGGGCACCAGCTCCTACAATGAGCAGTTCTTC. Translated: CASSLWGTSSYNEQFF.